These 6 T cell receptor beta chains were all obtained from the same sample, sequenced in a study of technical replicates of blood from several donors. Clones were read by immunoSEQ multiplex PCR, and TCRdb kept only the in-frame ones, dropping some. This sample carries around 70,000 clones, 93% of them seen once, and the ten largest clones take about 0.25%. The sequenced sample was T cells isolated from PBMCs. These receptors all stem from a human donor in good health.

This chain links TRBV6-5 with TRBJ1-1, with a possible D match to TRBD1 (5 bases). The V and J ends lost 3 bases and 0 bases respectively, with 14 bases between them. CDR1 MNHEY and CDR2 SVGAGI come from the germline V gene. The CDR3 length is 16 residues. The CDR3, as DNA: TGTGCCAGCAGTTATTCTCAGGCAGGGATGAACACTGAAGCTTTCTTT. Residues: CASSYSQAGMNTEAFF.

The CDR3 is CAWSVGGNNSPLHF. CDR3 nucleotide sequence: TGTGCCTGGAGTGTAGGAGGGAATAATTCACCCCTCCACTTT. This rearrangement joins TRBV30 to TRBJ1-6; D is uncertain. The germline V and J ends were trimmed by 0 bases and 5 bases, with 8 bases remaining between them. Looked up from germline, CDR1 is GTSNPN and CDR2 is SVGIG (reference sequence). CDR3 length equals 14 residues.

The V call is TRBV5-5, the J call TRBJ2-7; 10 nucleotides match TRBD1. This CDR3 contains 14 residues. V was clipped by 4 bases and J by 2 bases; unmatched bases: 3. CDR1 and CDR2 (germline): SGHKS, YYEKEE (reference sequence). The CDR3 is CASSPGTGAYEQYF. The CDR3 coding sequence is TGTGCCAGCAGCCCCGGGACAGGGGCCTACGAGCAGTACTTC.

The CDR3 spells CASSLLGSSYEQYF. CDR3 in DNA: TGTGCCAGCAGCTTGTTGGGGAGCTCCTACGAGCAGTACTTC. The chain recombines TRBV5-6 with TRBJ2-7; D is perhaps TRBD2 (5 bases). V dropped 1 base and J dropped 0 bases, with 8 bases sitting between them. The CDR3 extends over 14 amino acids. Germline CDR1 reads SGHDT; CDR2 reads YYEEEE.

The chain carries TRBV27 and TRBJ1-1; 8 bases agree with TRBD1. The ends lost 7 bases at V and 1 base at J; junction bases unmatched: 14. Germline lookup yields CDR1 MNHEY and CDR2 SMNVEV (reference sequence). This CDR3 contains 17 residues. The CDR3 nucleotides read TGTGCCAGCACCTCCGGACAGGGACAAACTCCGAACACTGAAGCTTTCTTT. This sequence encodes CASTSGQGQTPNTEAFF.

This clone was counted once. This sequence joins TRBV30 and TRBJ2-7, with TRBD2 matching 7 bases. The V segment lost 0 bases and the J segment 6 bases; nucleotides outside the gene matches: 5. The CDR3 consists of 13 residues. The V gene's germline CDR1 is GTSNPN and CDR2 SVGIG (reference sequence). For the CDR3, the DNA is TGTGCCTGGAGTGTGGGGCTAGCGGTCGAGCAGTACTTC. It yields the protein CAWSVGLAVEQYF. The entire variable domain, with the rest obtained from reference TRBV30 and TRBJ2-7, is as follows: SQTIHQWPATLVQPVGSPLSLECTVEGTSNPNLYWYRQAAGRGLQLLFYSVGIGQISSEVPQNLSASRPQDRQFILSSKKLLLSDSGFYLCAWSVGLAVEQYFGPGTRLTVT.